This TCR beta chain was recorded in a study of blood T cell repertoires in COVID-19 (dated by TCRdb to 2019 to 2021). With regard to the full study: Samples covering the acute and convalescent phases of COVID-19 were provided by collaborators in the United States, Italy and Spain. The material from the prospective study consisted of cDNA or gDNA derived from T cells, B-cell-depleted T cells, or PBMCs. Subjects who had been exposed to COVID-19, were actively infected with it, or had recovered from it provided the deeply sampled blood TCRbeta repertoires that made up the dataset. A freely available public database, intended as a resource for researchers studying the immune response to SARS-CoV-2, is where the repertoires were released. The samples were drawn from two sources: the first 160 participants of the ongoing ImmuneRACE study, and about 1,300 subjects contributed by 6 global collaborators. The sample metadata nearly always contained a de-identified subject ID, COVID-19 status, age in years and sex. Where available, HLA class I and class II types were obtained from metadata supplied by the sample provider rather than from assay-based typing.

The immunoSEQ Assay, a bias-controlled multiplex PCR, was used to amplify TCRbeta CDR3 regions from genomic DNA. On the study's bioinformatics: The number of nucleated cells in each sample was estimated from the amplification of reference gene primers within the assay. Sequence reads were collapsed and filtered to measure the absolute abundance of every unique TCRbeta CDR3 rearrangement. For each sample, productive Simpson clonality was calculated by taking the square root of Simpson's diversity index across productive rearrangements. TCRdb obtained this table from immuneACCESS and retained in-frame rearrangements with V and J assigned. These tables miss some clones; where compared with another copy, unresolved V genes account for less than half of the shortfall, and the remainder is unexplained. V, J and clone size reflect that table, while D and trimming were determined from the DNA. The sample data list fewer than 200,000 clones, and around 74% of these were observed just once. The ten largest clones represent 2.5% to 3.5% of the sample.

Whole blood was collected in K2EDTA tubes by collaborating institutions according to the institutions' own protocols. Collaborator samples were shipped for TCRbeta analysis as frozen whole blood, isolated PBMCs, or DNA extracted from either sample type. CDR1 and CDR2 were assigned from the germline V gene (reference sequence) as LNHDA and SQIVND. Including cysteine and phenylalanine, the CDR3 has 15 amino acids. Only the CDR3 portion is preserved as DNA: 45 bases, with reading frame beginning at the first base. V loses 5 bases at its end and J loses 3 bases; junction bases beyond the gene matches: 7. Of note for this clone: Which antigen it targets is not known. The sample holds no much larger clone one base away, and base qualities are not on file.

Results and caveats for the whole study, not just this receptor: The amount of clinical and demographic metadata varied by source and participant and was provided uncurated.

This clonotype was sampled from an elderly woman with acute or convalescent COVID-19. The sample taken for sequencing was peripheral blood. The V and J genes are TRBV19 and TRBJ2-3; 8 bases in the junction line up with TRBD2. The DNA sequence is TGTGCCAGTAGTGTGGATAGCGGGAATACAGATACGCAGTATTTT. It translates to CASSVDSGNTDTQYF.